Listed here are 4 T cell receptor beta chains from one sample, sequenced in a study of blood T cell repertoires in COVID-19. Sequencing used immunoSEQ multiplex PCR; TCRdb keeps in-frame clones, though not all of them. The sample has fewer than 130,000 clones; approximately 90% are singletons. The sequenced sample was peripheral blood. Receptors were obtained from a human donor in a cohort sampled during active COVID-19.

The sample holds a few counts of this clone. The rearrangement joins TRBV6-6 to TRBJ1-5; 9 bases line up with TRBD1. CDR3 size: 15 residues. CDR1 MNHNY and CDR2 SVGAGI come from the germline V gene (reference sequence). Trimming at V came to 5 bases and at J to 3 bases, leaving 5 bases not matched to a gene. The CDR3 DNA reads as TGTGCCAGCAGTAAGGGACAGGGCGACAATCAGCCCCAGCATTTT. This translates into CASSKGQGDNQPQHF.

The chain links TRBV7-3 to TRBJ2-2; TRBD1 matches 7 bases. With 5 bases clipped from V and 0 bases from J, the junction kept 12 bases outside the gene matches. The CDR3 consists of 18 residues. From germline, CDR1 is SGHTA and CDR2 FQGTGA. The CDR3 coding sequence is TGTGCCAGCAGCGAGGTAAGCCGGGACAGTTCGAACACCGGGGAGCTGTTTTTT. It yields the protein CASSEVSRDSSNTGELFF.

This clone was seen once. The rearrangement links TRBV5-1 to TRBJ1-6; maybe TRBD1 (5 bases). Germline V gives CDR1 SGHRS, CDR2 YFSETQ. The CDR3 has 15 residues. V was pared by 2 bases and J by 7 bases, with 13 bases between. The CDR3 sequence is CASSFIRSGNSPLHF. The CDR3 DNA follows: TGCGCCAGCAGCTTCATACGTTCAGGGAATTCACCCCTCCACTTT.

This clone was seen ten or more times. The rearrangement joins TRBV27 to TRBJ2-3; D might be TRBD1 (6 bases). This CDR3 is 16 amino acids long. V was shortened by 4 bases and J by 5 bases, with 19 bases between the two germline ends. Germline-derived CDR1 and CDR2 are MNHEY and SMNVEV (reference sequence). This CDR3 is CASSSVLRTDIDTQYF. DNA of the CDR3: TGTGCCAGCAGTTCGGTGCTGCGGACAGACATAGATACGCAGTATTTT.